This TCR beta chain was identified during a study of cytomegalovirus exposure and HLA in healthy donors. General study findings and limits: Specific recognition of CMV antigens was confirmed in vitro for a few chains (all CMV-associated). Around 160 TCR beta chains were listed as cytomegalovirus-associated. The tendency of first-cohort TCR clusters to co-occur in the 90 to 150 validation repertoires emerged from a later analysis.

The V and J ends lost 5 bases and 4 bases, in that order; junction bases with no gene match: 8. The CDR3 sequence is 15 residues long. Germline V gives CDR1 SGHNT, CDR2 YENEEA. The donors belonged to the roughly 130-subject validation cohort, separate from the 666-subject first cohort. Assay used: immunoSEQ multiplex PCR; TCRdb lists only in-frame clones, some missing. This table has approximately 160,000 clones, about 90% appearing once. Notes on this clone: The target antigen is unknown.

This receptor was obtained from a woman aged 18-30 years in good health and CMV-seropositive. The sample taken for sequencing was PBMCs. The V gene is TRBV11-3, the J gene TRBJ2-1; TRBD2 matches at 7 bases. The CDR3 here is CASSRAGEVYNEQFF. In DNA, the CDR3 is TGTGCCAGCAGCCGGGCGGGGGAGGTATACAATGAGCAGTTCTTC. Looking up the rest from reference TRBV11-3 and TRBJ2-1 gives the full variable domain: EAGVVQSPRYKIIEKKQPVAFWCNPISGHNTLYWYLQNLGQGPELLIRYENEEAVDDSQLPKDRFSAERLKGVDSTLKIQPAELGDSAVYLCASSRAGEVYNEQFFGPGTRLTVL.